The clone carrying this TCR beta chain has only a few counts. Expressed TCRB transcripts were sequenced after all isolated RNA was converted to cDNA. Repertoires were generated with immunoSEQ multiplex PCR, while TCRdb's copy carries only in-frame clones and drops some. The repertoire consists of about 150,000 clones, with approximately 8.1% occurring once and the leading ten covering 0.55% to 0.75%. CDR3 length equals 16 residues. Germline lookup yields CDR1 MNHEY and CDR2 SMNVEV (reference sequence). V shed 6 bases and J shed 2 bases, with 20 bases lying between them. This entry belongs to a study of beta chain features in type 1 diabetes.

Sequences were obtained from central memory CD4+ T cells from blood. The chain couples TRBV27 to TRBJ2-7; D is perhaps TRBD1 (6 bases). This receptor was taken from a man between 18 and 29 years old in good health. CDR3 sequence (DNA): TGTGCCAGCAGAGGCCCAGGGGACCAAACGACCTACGAGCAGTACTTC. Translated: CASRGPGDQTTYEQYF.